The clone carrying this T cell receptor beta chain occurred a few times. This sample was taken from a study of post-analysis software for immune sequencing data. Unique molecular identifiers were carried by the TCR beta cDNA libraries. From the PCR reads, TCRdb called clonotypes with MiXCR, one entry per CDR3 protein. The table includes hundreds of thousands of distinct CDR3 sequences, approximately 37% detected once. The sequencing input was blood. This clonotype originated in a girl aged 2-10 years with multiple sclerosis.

CDR3 bases: TGTGCCAGCGGCCTACTAGCGCCTAGCTCCTACAATGAGCAGTTCTTC. Amino acids: CASGLLAPSSYNEQFF. This rearrangement joins TRBV11-2 to TRBJ2-1; 7 bases map to TRBD2. The CDR3 length is 16 residues. The junction had 10 bases not matched to a gene; V was cut back by 8 bases and J by 0 bases. Germline CDR1 SGHAT, CDR2 FQNNGV.